This TCR beta chain was documented in a study of regulatory T cells in long-lasting Graves disease. Arm-PCR of CDR3 regions and iRepertoire HTBI primers were the basis on which TCR beta libraries were built. In TCRdb, the multiplex PCR reads were re-called with MiXCR into one record per CDR3 protein. The sample includes roughly 610,000 distinct CDR3 sequences, about 15% seen only once; the top ten take 15% to 20%. This CDR3 region has 11 residues. Germline V CDR1 and CDR2: DFQATT, SNEGSKA (reference sequence). Time point specified: newly diagnosed GD, antithyroid drugs for less than 3 months. There was RNA extracted from PBMCs, and the TCR library was made from it. This clonotype was seen only a few times. The data were also submitted as part of a second study, on T cells in Graves' hyperthyroidism and ophthalmopathy.

The sequence was obtained from a woman aged 25 to 39 with Graves disease. The material was peripheral blood mononuclear cells (PBMCs), obtained at new diagnosis, from a patient treated with antithyroid drugs. The rearrangement uses TRBV20-1 and TRBJ2-1, with 7 nucleotides matching TRBD2. The CDR3 DNA is TGCGCTCCTGACGGGGGGATTGAGCAGTTCTTC. It translates to CAPDGGIEQFF.